These 12 T cell receptor beta chains were all obtained from the same sample, sequenced in a study of shared clonotypes between healthy human individuals. Sequencing used immunoSEQ multiplex PCR; TCRdb keeps in-frame clones, though not all of them. The sample yields about 230,000 clones, 65% seen once. Sequencing was carried out using memory CD4+ T cells sorted from blood. Stated subset: CD45RA-negative fraction. These receptors were collected from a man aged 25 to 45 in good health.

The chain uses TRBV7-9 and TRBJ2-1; D not certain. Between the trimmed V and J ends, which lost 1 base and 9 bases, there was a span of 7 bases. The CDR3 has 12 amino acids. Per germline, CDR1 SEHNR and CDR2 FQNEAQ (reference sequence). CDR3: CASSLVSSEQFF. CDR3 coding DNA: TGTGCCAGCAGCTTAGTCTCCTCTGAGCAGTTCTTC.

The gene calls are TRBV2 and TRBJ2-2; no definite D call. V was clipped by 1 base and J by 2 bases, with 8 bases between them. From germline, CDR1 is SNHLY and CDR2 FYNNEI. The CDR3 covers 15 residues. The CDR3 spells CASSEGGLNTGELFF. Here the CDR3 DNA reads TGTGCCAGCAGTGAAGGGGGTCTAAACACCGGGGAGCTGTTTTTT.

This clone has just one count. The chain employs TRBV14 and TRBJ2-3; 9 bases match TRBD1. CDR1 and CDR2 (germline): SGHDN, FVKESK. J lost 10 bases, V lost 5 bases, and 16 bases had no gene match. CDR3 length equals 16 residues. Written as DNA, the CDR3 is TGTGCCAGCAGCTCCTATACCGGGACAGGGCCCCCTTCGCAGTATTTT. It is translated as CASSSYTGTGPPSQYF.

This clone was detected many times. This chain joins TRBV25-1 and TRBJ2-1; 8 bases align to TRBD1. Germline CDR1 reads MGHDK; CDR2 reads SYGVNS. The CDR3 is made up of 16 amino acids. V lost 5 bases to trimming and J lost 4 bases; unmatched junction nucleotides: 10. The CDR3 reads CASSSRTGGRYNEQFF. In DNA form, the CDR3 reads TGTGCCAGCAGTTCCCGAACAGGGGGACGATACAATGAGCAGTTCTTC.

The chain carries TRBV7-2 and TRBJ2-6; D call uncertain. Germline loops: CDR1 SGHTA, CDR2 FQGNSA. This CDR3 contains 17 residues. V lost 5 bases and J lost 0, with 14 bases in between. DNA of the CDR3: TGTGCCAGCAGCCCTAACAGCCTAATCTCTGGGGCCAACGTCCTGACTTTC. This translates into CASSPNSLISGANVLTF.

This clone was counted only a few times. The chain combines TRBV6-5 with TRBJ1-2, with a weak D call TRBD1 (5 bases). This CDR3 has 14 residues. Germline V gene sequence: CDR1 MNHEY, CDR2 SVGAGI. V was cut by 0 bases and J by 6 bases, with 11 bases left in between. The CDR3 DNA reads as TGTGCCAGCAGTTACTCGAGGGGCGGAAATGGCTACACCTTC. Its translation: CASSYSRGGNGYTF.

The rearrangement joins TRBV6-4 to TRBJ2-1; 8 positions agree with TRBD2. Trimming cost V 3 bases and J 2 bases; bases outside gene matches: 3. Germline CDR1 reads MRHNA; CDR2 reads SNTAGT. This CDR3 has 15 amino acids. The CDR3 sequence: CASSEKAGAYNEQFF. The DNA for the CDR3 is TGTGCCAGCAGTGAAAAAGCGGGGGCCTACAATGAGCAGTTCTTC.

V usage is TRBV5-1 and J usage is TRBJ1-1, with 9 bases aligning to TRBD1. The germline V gene has CDR1 SGHRS and CDR2 YFSETQ. There are 13 residues in the CDR3. J lost 4 bases, V lost 2 bases, and 0 bases had no gene match. The CDR3 sequence: CASSLQGATEAFF. CDR3 DNA: TGCGCCAGCAGCTTACAGGGGGCCACTGAAGCTTTCTTT. Full variable domain (missing parts from reference TRBV5-1 and TRBJ1-1): KAGVTQTPRYLIKTRGQQVTLSCSPISGHRSVSWYQQTPGQGLQFLFEYFSETQRNKGNFPGRFSGRQFSNSRSEMNVSTLELGDSALYLCASSLQGATEAFFGQGTRLTVV.

In this sample, this clone turned up many times. Other DNA sequences from this sample encode an identical CDR3 as well. This chain uses TRBV2 with TRBJ2-2; 11 nucleotides agree with TRBD2. V lost 6 bases to trimming and J lost 3 bases; unmatched junction nucleotides: 0. The germline V gene has CDR1 SNHLY and CDR2 FYNNEI. The CDR3 length is 14 residues. CDR3 sequence reads: CASRGLADTGELFF. In DNA, the CDR3 is TGTGCCAGCAGGGGACTAGCGGACACCGGGGAGCTGTTTTTT.

CDR3 region: CASSPRLAGNTGELFF. The CDR3 bases are TGTGCCAGCAGCCCCCGACTAGCGGGTAACACCGGGGAGCTGTTTTTT. The chain combines TRBV14 with TRBJ2-2; TRBD2 agrees at 10 bases. Germline CDR1 SGHDN, CDR2 FVKESK. J gave up 2 bases and V 4 bases, and 4 bases lay outside the gene matches. The length of the CDR3 is 16 residues.

The chain joins TRBV2 to TRBJ2-2; D is unresolved. Germline V gives CDR1 SNHLY, CDR2 FYNNEI. The CDR3 is 10 amino acids. The V gene lost 6 bases and the J gene lost 10 bases, with 6 bases spanning the gap. In DNA form, the CDR3 reads TGTGCCAGCAGGCAAAAGGAGCTGTTTTTT. Its translation: CASRQKELFF.

V usage is TRBV9 and J usage is TRBJ2-2, with D unresolved. This CDR3 has 15 amino acids. Germline CDR1 reads SGDLS; CDR2 reads YYNGEE. Deletions cut 0 bases from V and 5 bases from J, with 11 bases between. CDR3 nucleotide sequence: TGTGCCAGCAGCGTAGCTGCTAGTGGGACCGGGGAGCTGTTTTTT. Translated, it gives CASSVAASGTGELFF.